This T cell receptor beta chain was recovered during a study of blood T cells in healthy people across ages. Per individual sample, total RNA of at least 6 micrograms was extracted. The V end lost 6 bases, the J end lost 13 bases, and 22 bases lay between the germline ends. The CDR3 has 14 residues. Per germline, CDR1 MDHEN and CDR2 SYDVKM. In regard to this clonotype: Its target is not known. Possible read error: a much larger clone is one base away.

PCR was performed a second time for roughly 7 to 12 cycles using a sample-barcoded 5' primer and a J-beta primer mix. MiXCR was run by TCRdb on the 5' RACE reads, yielding one entry per CDR3 protein. Among 600,000 or so distinct CDR3 sequences listed, approximately 30% were seen once. Study-wide findings and caveats: Per-million-T-cell TCR beta diversity fell roughly linearly with age. With naive T cell percentage, TCR beta diversity showed a strong correlation. Aged donors had fewer naive CD4+ cells and lower diversity than long-lived donors.

This rearrangement joins TRBV28 to TRBJ2-1; D might be TRBD1 (5 bases). The TCR sequence derives from an elderly woman in good health. The source material was blood. The CDR3 DNA reads TGTGCCAGCAGCCCAAGTTGGGGCCAAGAGACCCAGTTCTTC. Protein: CASSPSWGQETQFF.